The 19 T cell receptor beta chains listed next were all sequenced from one sample in a study of CD8 T cells in acute hepatitis C reinfection. Measured with immunoSEQ multiplex PCR; TCRdb has only the in-frame clones, and not every one. In the table there are more than 35,000 clones, about 86% of which are singletons. Time point of the sample: naive CD8 control sorted from an acute-time-point sample. What was sequenced was naive CD8+ T cells from PBMCs. Source of these receptors: a young man with chronic hepatitis C.

The chain couples TRBV29-1 to TRBJ1-1, with TRBD1 as a possible D gene (5 bases). This CDR3 has 11 residues. Germline V gene data show CDR1 as SQVTM and CDR2 as ANQGSEA. Deletions cut 5 bases from V and 4 bases from J, with 8 bases between. The CDR3 is CSVFQGTEAFF. The CDR3 DNA follows: TGCAGCGTTTTTCAGGGCACTGAAGCTTTCTTT.

This sequence joins TRBV5-1 and TRBJ2-2; D might be TRBD1 (6 bases). V shed 2 bases and J shed 5 bases, with 7 bases lying between them. The CDR3 runs to 13 residues. CDR1 SGHRS and CDR2 YFSETQ come from the germline V gene. The CDR3 sequence: CASSLQGTGELFF. Written as DNA, the CDR3 is TGCGCCAGCAGCTTACAGGGAACCGGGGAGCTGTTTTTT.

The J gene is TRBJ1-5, the V gene TRBV27; D is unclear. This CDR3 is built from 14 residues. V was shortened by 4 bases and J by 1 base, with 8 bases between the two germline ends. The germline CDR1 and CDR2 sequences are MNHEY and SMNVEV (reference sequence). CDR3 residues: CASSSAGSNQPQHF. The CDR3 nucleotides read TGTGCCAGCAGTTCGGCCGGAAGCAATCAGCCCCAGCATTTT.

This rearrangement joins TRBV9 to TRBJ2-1; 8 bases are a match to TRBD2. Per germline, CDR1 SGDLS and CDR2 YYNGEE. This CDR3 spans 16 amino acids. V trimming: 2 bases; J trimming: 6 bases; junction bases outside the gene matches: 10. The CDR3 here is CASSVSSGSSGNEQFF. As DNA, the CDR3 is TGTGCCAGCAGCGTGTCGAGCGGGAGTTCGGGCAATGAGCAGTTCTTC.

This chain uses TRBV11-2 with TRBJ1-1; the D gene is possibly TRBD1 (5 bases). Looked up from germline, CDR1 is SGHAT and CDR2 is FQNNGV. The CDR3 extends over 14 amino acids. Trimming removed 5 bases from V and 1 base from J, with 11 bases in between. CDR3 loop: CASSLGGSNTEAFF. DNA of the CDR3: TGTGCCAGCAGCCTCGGGGGTTCGAACACTGAAGCTTTCTTT.

The chain recombines TRBV6-5 with TRBJ2-7, with TRBD1 as a possible D gene (6 bases). The V end lost 6 bases, the J end lost 4 bases, and 16 bases lay between the germline ends. CDR1 is MNHEY, CDR2 SVGAGI, per germline. CDR3 length: 14 amino acids. CDR3 residues: CASSPFSGAYEQYF. The CDR3 DNA sequence: TGTGCCAGCAGCCCATTCTCAGGGGCGTACGAGCAGTACTTC.

The chain combines TRBV27 with TRBJ2-2; 7 nucleotides agree with TRBD1. Germline V gene lookup returns CDR1 MNHEY and CDR2 SMNVEV (reference sequence). The ends lost 6 bases at V and 6 bases at J; junction bases unmatched: 7. CDR3 length: 14 amino acids. As DNA, the CDR3 is TGTGCCAGCAGCAAGACAACAGGGGCCGGGGAGCTGTTTTTT. Translation gives CASSKTTGAGELFF.

The genes are TRBV6-1 and TRBJ2-7; no firm D call. The V and J ends lost 6 bases and 5 bases respectively, with 5 bases between them. The CDR3 extends over 10 amino acids. CDR1 is MNHNS, CDR2 SASEGT, per germline. In DNA form, the CDR3 reads TGTGCCAGCAGCATCCACGAGCAGTACTTC. This gives the protein CASSIHEQYF.

Only a few counts were recorded for this clone. The chain links TRBV4-1 to TRBJ1-3; TRBD1 agrees at 9 bases. Germline lookup yields CDR1 MGHRA and CDR2 YSYEKL. The CDR3 is made up of 14 amino acids. The V and J ends lost 4 bases and 8 bases, in that order; junction bases with no gene match: 6. The CDR3 reads CASSLGQGTHTIYF. In DNA, the CDR3 is TGCGCCAGCAGCCTCGGACAGGGGACGCACACCATATATTTT.

The chain carries TRBV7-6 and TRBJ1-5, with TRBD1 matching 10 bases. V lost 0 bases, J lost 3 bases, and 5 bases stayed unmatched. Germline CDR1 is SGHVS and CDR2 is FNYEAQ. This CDR3 contains 17 residues. The CDR3 DNA reads as TGTGCCAGCAGCTTAGCTACCGGGACAGGGGCCAATCAGCCCCAGCATTTT. This codes for CASSLATGTGANQPQHF.

This rearrangement joins TRBV27 to TRBJ1-4; 7 nucleotides align to TRBD1. Germline V gene data show CDR1 as MNHEY and CDR2 as SMNVEV (reference sequence). J lost 7 bases, V lost 3 bases, and 23 bases had no gene match. The CDR3 runs 20 residues. The DNA for the CDR3 is TGTGCCAGCAGTTTCCCCCCACAGGGGCGGTCCCATCTACTTAGTGAAAAACTGTTTTTT. Translated: CASSFPPQGRSHLLSEKLFF.

In DNA, the CDR3 is TGCAGCGCATTGGACACGGGCTACACCTTC. Translated, it gives CSALDTGYTF. The chain joins TRBV29-1 to TRBJ1-2, with D possibly being TRBD1 (5 bases). The germline V gene has CDR1 SQVTM and CDR2 ANQGSEA. V lost 7 bases and J lost 8, with 11 bases in between. This CDR3 has 10 residues.

A few counts support this clone. The chain is built from TRBV2 and TRBJ2-7; weak D call: TRBD1 (6 bases). Germline loops: CDR1 SNHLY, CDR2 FYNNEI. V lost 2 bases and J lost 5, with 13 bases in between. This CDR3 is built from 14 residues. The CDR3 protein is CASSESWTDHEQYF. The CDR3, as DNA: TGTGCCAGCAGTGAATCCTGGACAGACCACGAGCAGTACTTC.

V is TRBV13 and J is TRBJ1-2; D remains unclear. The CDR3 totals 15 residues. Trimming took 5 bases from V and 2 from J, leaving 15 bases between them. Looked up from germline, CDR1 is PRHDT and CDR2 is FYEKMQ (reference sequence). The CDR3 is CASSLKARSNYGYTF. The DNA of the CDR3 is TGTGCCAGCAGCCTAAAAGCGAGGAGCAACTATGGCTACACCTTC.

CDR3 region: CASSDPVDREDRYGYTF. In DNA, the CDR3 is TGTGCCAGCAGCGATCCGGTGGACAGGGAAGATAGGTATGGCTACACCTTC. The chain employs TRBV9 and TRBJ1-2; 8 bases fit TRBD1. V shed 3 bases and J 5 bases; nucleotides not matched to a gene: 15. The length of the CDR3 is 17 residues. Germline V gene lookup returns CDR1 SGDLS and CDR2 YYNGEE.

The rearrangement joins TRBV5-5 to TRBJ2-1; the D call may be TRBD1 or TRBD2 (5 bases each). CDR1 SGHKS and CDR2 YYEKEE come from the germline V gene (reference sequence). V lost 0 bases and J 14 bases, leaving 15 bases between the germline ends. This CDR3 is 13 amino acids long. CDR3 region: CASSLAFGTPEFF. The CDR3 bases are TGTGCCAGCAGCTTGGCGTTCGGGACCCCGGAGTTCTTC.

This clone was seen a few times. This chain connects TRBV25-1 to TRBJ2-5; D possibly matches TRBD1 or TRBD2 (5 bases each). Between the trimmed V and J ends, which lost 4 bases and 2 bases, there was a span of 11 bases. CDR3 length equals 14 residues. The germline V gene encodes CDR1 MGHDK and CDR2 SYGVNS. This CDR3 reads CASSGRGQQETQYF. CDR3 nucleotides: TGTGCCAGCAGTGGACGGGGCCAACAAGAGACCCAGTACTTC. The whole variable domain, filled in from reference TRBV25-1 and TRBJ2-5, reads EADIYQTPRYLVIGTGKKITLECSQTMGHDKMYWYQQDPGMELHLIHYSYGVNSTEKGDLSSESTVSRIRTEHFPLTLESARPSHTSQYLCASSGRGQQETQYFGPGTRLLVL.

The chain couples TRBV27 to TRBJ1-1, with D possibly TRBD1 on 5 matching bases. The CDR3 has 14 amino acids. Per germline, CDR1 MNHEY and CDR2 SMNVEV (reference sequence). Trimming shortened V by 8 bases and J by 7 bases, and 20 bases separated the two germline ends. This chain's CDR3 is CASRIAQGGGEAFF. The CDR3 DNA is TGTGCCAGCCGAATAGCTCAGGGAGGAGGTGAAGCTTTCTTT.

The chain couples TRBV10-3 to TRBJ1-2; 9 nucleotides agree with TRBD1. The trim removed 7 bases at V and 2 bases at J, leaving 8 bases unmatched. Germline CDR1 reads ENHRY; CDR2 reads SYGVKD. This CDR3 has 15 amino acids. The CDR3 loop reads CAINSGQGGNYGYTF. The CDR3 nucleotides are TGTGCCATCAATTCGGGACAGGGAGGGAACTATGGCTACACCTTC.